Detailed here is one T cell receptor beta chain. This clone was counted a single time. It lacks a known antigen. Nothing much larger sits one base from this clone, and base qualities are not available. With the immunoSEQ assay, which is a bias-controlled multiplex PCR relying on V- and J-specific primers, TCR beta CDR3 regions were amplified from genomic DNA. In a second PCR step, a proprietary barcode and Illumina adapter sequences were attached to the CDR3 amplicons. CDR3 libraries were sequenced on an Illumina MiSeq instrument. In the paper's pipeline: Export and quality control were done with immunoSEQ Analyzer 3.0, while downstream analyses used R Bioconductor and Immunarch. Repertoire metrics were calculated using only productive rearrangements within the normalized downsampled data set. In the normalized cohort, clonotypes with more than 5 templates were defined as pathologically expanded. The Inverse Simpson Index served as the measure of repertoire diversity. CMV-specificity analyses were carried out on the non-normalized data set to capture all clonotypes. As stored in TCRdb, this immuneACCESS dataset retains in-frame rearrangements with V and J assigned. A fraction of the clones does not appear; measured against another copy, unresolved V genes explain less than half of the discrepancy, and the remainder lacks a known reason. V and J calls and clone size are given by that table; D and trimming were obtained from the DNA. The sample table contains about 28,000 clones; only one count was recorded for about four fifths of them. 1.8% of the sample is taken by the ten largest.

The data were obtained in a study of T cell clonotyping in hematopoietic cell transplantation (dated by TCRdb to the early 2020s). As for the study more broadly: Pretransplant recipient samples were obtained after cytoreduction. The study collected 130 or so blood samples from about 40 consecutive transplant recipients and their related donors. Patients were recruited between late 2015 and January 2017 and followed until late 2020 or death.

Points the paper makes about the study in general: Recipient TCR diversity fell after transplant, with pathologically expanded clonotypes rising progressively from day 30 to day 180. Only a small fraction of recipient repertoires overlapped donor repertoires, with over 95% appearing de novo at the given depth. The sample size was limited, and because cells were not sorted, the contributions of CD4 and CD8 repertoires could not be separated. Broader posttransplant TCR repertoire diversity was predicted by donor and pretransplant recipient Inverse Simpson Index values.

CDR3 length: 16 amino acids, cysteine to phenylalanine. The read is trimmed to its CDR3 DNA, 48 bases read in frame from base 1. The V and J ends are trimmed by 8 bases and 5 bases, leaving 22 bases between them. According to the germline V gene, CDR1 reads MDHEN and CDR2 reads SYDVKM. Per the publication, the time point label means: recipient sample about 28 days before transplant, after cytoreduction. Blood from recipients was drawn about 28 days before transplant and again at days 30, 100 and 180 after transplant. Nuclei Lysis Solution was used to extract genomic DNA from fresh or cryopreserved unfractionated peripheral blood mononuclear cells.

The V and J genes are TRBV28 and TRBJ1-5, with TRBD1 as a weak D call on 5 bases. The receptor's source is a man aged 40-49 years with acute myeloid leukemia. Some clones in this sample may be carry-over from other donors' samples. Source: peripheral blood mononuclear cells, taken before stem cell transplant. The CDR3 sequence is CASRLIPGLGDQPQHF. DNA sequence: TGTGCCAGCCGGTTGATACCGGGGCTTGGGGATCAGCCCCAGCATTTT.